Below, 4 T cell receptor beta chains from the same sample are listed, as sequenced in a study of CD8+ T cells in alopecia areata. Specified treatment: oral pan-JAK inhibitor, 5-10 mg twice daily. Following RNA extraction, reverse transcription yielded cDNA that acted as the sequencing template. Clones were read by immunoSEQ multiplex PCR, and TCRdb kept only the in-frame ones, dropping some. The repertoire holds under 250,000 clones, with approximately 72% as singletons. This specimen consisted of CD4+ T cells sorted from blood, obtained between weeks 43 and 45, from a patient treated with tofacitinib. The receptors come from a human donor with alopecia areata.

This sequence joins TRBV27 and TRBJ1-1; D unclear. Germline values: CDR1 MNHEY, CDR2 SMNVEV (reference sequence). CDR3 length equals 13 residues. Trimming left V 3 bases short and J 5 bases short, with 10 bases between. CDR3 in amino acids: CASSLARTTEAFF. In DNA, the CDR3 is TGTGCCAGCAGTTTGGCCAGGACGACTGAAGCTTTCTTT.

V is TRBV5-1 and J is TRBJ2-5; D is undetermined. Deletions cut 4 bases from V and 5 bases from J, with 15 bases between. Germline V CDR1 and CDR2: SGHRS, YFSETQ. This CDR3 spans 14 amino acids. The CDR3 protein is CASSPPDQGETQYF. CDR3 bases: TGCGCCAGCAGCCCCCCCGACCAAGGGGAGACCCAGTACTTC.

V gene TRBV29-1 combines with J gene TRBJ2-6, with D unclear. There are 14 residues in the CDR3. Trimming left V 4 bases short and J 2 bases short, with 9 bases between. Germline CDR1 reads SQVTM; CDR2 reads ANQGSEA. CDR3: CSVGQVAGANVLTF. DNA of the CDR3: TGCAGCGTTGGGCAGGTGGCTGGGGCCAACGTCCTGACTTTC.

V usage is TRBV5-6 and J usage is TRBJ1-1; D uncertain. With 1 base removed from V and 1 base from J, the gap between germline ends came to 5 bases. CDR3 length equals 13 residues. Per germline, CDR1 SGHDT and CDR2 YYEEEE. The CDR3 DNA reads TGTGCCAGCAGCTTGCCAGCGAACACTGAAGCTTTCTTT. Amino acid sequence: CASSLPANTEAFF.